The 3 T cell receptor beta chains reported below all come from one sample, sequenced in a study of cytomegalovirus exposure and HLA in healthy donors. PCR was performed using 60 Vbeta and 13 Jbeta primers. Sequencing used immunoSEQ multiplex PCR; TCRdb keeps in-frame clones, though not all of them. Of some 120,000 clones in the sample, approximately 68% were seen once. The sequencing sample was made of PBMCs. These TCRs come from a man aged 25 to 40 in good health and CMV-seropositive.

The CDR3 sequence is CASSLSGSSSNEQFF. CDR3 DNA: TGCGCCAGCAGCCTAAGCGGGAGTTCGTCCAATGAGCAGTTCTTC. The chain is built from TRBV5-1 and TRBJ2-1; TRBD2 aligns across 8 bases. The CDR3 runs to 15 residues. The V gene's germline CDR1 is SGHRS and CDR2 YFSETQ. V lost 4 bases and J lost 6; bases outside the gene matches: 9.

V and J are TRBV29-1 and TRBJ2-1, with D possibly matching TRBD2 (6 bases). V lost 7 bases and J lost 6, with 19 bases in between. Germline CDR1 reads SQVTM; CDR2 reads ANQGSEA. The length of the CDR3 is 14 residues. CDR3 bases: TGCAGCGCTAATAGCAGGAGGGCCACCAATGAGCAGTTCTTC. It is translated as CSANSRRATNEQFF.

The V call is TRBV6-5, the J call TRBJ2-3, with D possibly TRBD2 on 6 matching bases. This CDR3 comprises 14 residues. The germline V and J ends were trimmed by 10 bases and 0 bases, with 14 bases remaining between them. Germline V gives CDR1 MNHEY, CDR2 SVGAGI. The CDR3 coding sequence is TGTGCCACCGGGGGTTCGGCTAGCACAGATACGCAGTATTTT. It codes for CATGGSASTDTQYF.